The clone carrying this T cell receptor beta chain was observed a handful of times. Antigen: not known. V gave up 2 bases and J gave up 2 bases, with 9 bases separating them. This CDR3 region has 14 residues. These data belong to a study of T-cell memory formation after mild COVID-19. Study-wide context: Largely donor-specific sequence clusters came from a couple of donors.

One entry per CDR3 protein results from TCRdb running MiXCR on the 5' RACE reads. The sample comprises 300,000 to 400,000 distinct CDR3 sequences, roughly 20% of which are singletons, and around an eighth rests with the top ten. Broader study findings: CD4/CD8 balance characterized clones contracting day 15 to 85, and CD4+ skew characterized later expanders.

The source of this sequence is an adult woman who had mild COVID-19 (a few samples of this study predate the infection). Cell type and time point are not known. The sequenced sample was PBMCs or a T cell subset sorted from them (not recorded which). This chain links TRBV12-3 or TRBV12-4 with TRBJ1-2, with D perhaps matching TRBD1 (5 bases). As DNA, the CDR3 is TGTGCCAGCAGTTTACAGGCAGGGAACTATGGCTACACCTTC. Encoded protein: CASSLQAGNYGYTF.